This T cell receptor (beta chain) was identified in a study of early T cells in non-severe SARS-CoV-2 infection. One entry per CDR3 protein results from TCRdb running MiXCR on the 5' RACE reads. The table has about 77,000 distinct CDR3 sequences, approximately 9.1% seen once; the top ten hold roughly 4.8%. Germline V gene lookup returns CDR1 MGHDK and CDR2 SYGVNS. Trimming at V came to 4 bases and at J to 4 bases, leaving 5 bases not matched to a gene. The CDR3 loop spans 14 amino acids. The clonotype comes from an adult who was a healthcare worker with PCR-confirmed SARS-CoV-2 infection or an uninfected control (not recorded which). The genes are TRBV25-1 and TRBJ2-3; 7 nucleotides match TRBD2. Material for sequencing was whole blood. CDR3: CASSASGEADTQYF. CDR3 in DNA: TGTGCCAGCAGTGCCAGCGGGGAAGCAGATACGCAGTATTTT.